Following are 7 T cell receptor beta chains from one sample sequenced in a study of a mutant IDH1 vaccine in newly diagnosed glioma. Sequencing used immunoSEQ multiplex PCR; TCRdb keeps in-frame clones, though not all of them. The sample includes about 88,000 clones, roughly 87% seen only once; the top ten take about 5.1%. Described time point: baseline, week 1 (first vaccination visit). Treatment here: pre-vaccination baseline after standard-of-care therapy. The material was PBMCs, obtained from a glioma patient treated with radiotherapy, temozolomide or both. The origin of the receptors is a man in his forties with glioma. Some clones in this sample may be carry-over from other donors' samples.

CDR3 sequence: CASSLDGKLYGYTF. The DNA of the CDR3 is TGCGCCAGCAGCTTGGACGGCAAGCTCTATGGCTACACCTTC. The J gene is TRBJ1-2, the V gene TRBV5-1; D is unresolved. Germline lookup yields CDR1 SGHRS and CDR2 YFSETQ. The V end was cut by 0 bases, the J end by 4 bases, with 10 bases between. The CDR3 is 14 residues long. The whole variable domain, remainder taken from reference TRBV5-1 and TRBJ1-2, is KAGVTQTPRYLIKTRGQQVTLSCSPISGHRSVSWYQQTPGQGLQFLFEYFSETQRNKGNFPGRFSGRQFSNSRSEMNVSTLELGDSALYLCASSLDGKLYGYTFGSGTRLTVV.

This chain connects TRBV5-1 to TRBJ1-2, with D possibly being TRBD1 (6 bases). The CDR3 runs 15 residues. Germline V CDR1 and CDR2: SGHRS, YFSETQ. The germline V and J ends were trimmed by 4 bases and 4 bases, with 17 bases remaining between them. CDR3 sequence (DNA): TGCGCCAGCAGCCCTACAGGGCCTCCCGGCTATGGCTACACCTTC. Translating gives CASSPTGPPGYGYTF. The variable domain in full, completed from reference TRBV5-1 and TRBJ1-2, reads KAGVTQTPRYLIKTRGQQVTLSCSPISGHRSVSWYQQTPGQGLQFLFEYFSETQRNKGNFPGRFSGRQFSNSRSEMNVSTLELGDSALYLCASSPTGPPGYGYTFGSGTRLTVV.

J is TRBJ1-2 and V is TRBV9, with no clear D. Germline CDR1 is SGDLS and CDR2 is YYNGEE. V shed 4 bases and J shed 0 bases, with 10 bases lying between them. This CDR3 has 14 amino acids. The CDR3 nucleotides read TGTGCCAGCAGCCCTCGAGGGTCTAACTATGGCTACACCTTC. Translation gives CASSPRGSNYGYTF. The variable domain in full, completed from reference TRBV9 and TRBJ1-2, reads DSGVTQTPKHLITATGQRVTLRCSPRSGDLSVYWYQQSLDQGLQFLIQYYNGEERAKGNILERFSAQQFPDLHSELNLSSLELGDSALYFCASSPRGSNYGYTFGSGTRLTVV.

CDR3 sequence: CASSSRTGANYGYTF. In DNA, the CDR3 is TGTGCCAGCAGCTCACGGACAGGGGCTAACTATGGCTACACCTTC. This rearrangement joins TRBV7-2 to TRBJ1-2, with 9 bases matching TRBD1. Germline V gene lookup returns CDR1 SGHTA and CDR2 FQGNSA. This CDR3 has 15 residues. V was pared by 4 bases and J by 0 bases, with 3 bases of the junction left unmatched. Supplemented by reference TRBV7-2 and TRBJ1-2, the full variable domain reads GAGVSQSPSNKVTEKGKDVELRCDPISGHTALYWYRQSLGQGLEFLIYFQGNSAPDKSGLPSDRFSAERTGGSVSTLTIQRTQQEDSAVYLCASSSRTGANYGYTFGSGTRLTVV.

CDR3 in DNA: TGTGCCAGCAGCTTAGGGACAGGGGGCTATGGCTACACCTTC. Translating it yields CASSLGTGGYGYTF. This rearrangement joins TRBV7-2 to TRBJ1-2, with 10 bases fitting TRBD1. CDR1 and CDR2 from the germline V gene are SGHTA and FQGNSA. Trimming removed 1 base from V and 4 bases from J; junction bases left unmatched: 0. CDR3 length: 14 residues.

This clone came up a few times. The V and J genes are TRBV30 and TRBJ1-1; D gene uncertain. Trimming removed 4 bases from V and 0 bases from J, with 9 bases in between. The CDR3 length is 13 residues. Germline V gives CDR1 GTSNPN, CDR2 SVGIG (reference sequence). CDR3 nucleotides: TGTGCCTGGACCCTGGGTGTGAACACTGAAGCTTTCTTT. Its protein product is CAWTLGVNTEAFF. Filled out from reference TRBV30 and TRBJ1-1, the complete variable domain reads SQTIHQWPATLVQPVGSPLSLECTVEGTSNPNLYWYRQAAGRGLQLLFYSVGIGQISSEVPQNLSASRPQDRQFILSSKKLLLSDSGFYLCAWTLGVNTEAFFGQGTRLTVV.

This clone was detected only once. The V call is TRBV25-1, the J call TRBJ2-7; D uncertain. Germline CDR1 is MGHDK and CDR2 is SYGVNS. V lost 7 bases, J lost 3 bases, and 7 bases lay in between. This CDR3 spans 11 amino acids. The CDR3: CASMTGYEQYF. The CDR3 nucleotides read TGTGCCAGCATGACGGGCTACGAGCAGTACTTC.